Listed below are T cell receptor beta chains from one sample, sequenced in a study of CD8 T cells in ankylosing spondylitis. TCRdb re-derived calls from the 5' RACE reads in MiXCR, one entry per CDR3 protein. The table has approximately 150,000 distinct CDR3 sequences, approximately 48% seen once. Sequenced material: synovial fluid, either unsorted or a sorted T cell fraction (not recorded which). Receptors originate from a male donor with ankylosing spondylitis. Both conserved end residues are part of each CDR3. The D gene is left open where the match is weak. Only some rows state a clone size, as once, few, many or a class for expanded clones.

>TRBV12-3/TRBV12-4|TRBJ2-3|.|.
CASSLNADTQYF
TGTGCCAGCAGTTTAAATGCAGATACGCAGTATTTT
>TRBV13|TRBJ1-5|.|.
CASSLWGDSNQPQHF
TGTGCCAGCAGCTTATGGGGGGATAGCAATCAGCCCCAGCATTTT
>TRBV14|TRBJ1-3|.|.
CASSQHRVGNTIYF
TGTGCCAGCAGCCAGCACAGGGTTGGAAACACCATATATTTT
>TRBV21-1|TRBJ2-3|few|.
CASSKPSGNSTDTQYF
TGTGCCAGCAGCAAACCTAGCGGGAATAGCACAGATACGCAGTATTTT
>TRBV11-1|TRBJ2-7|.|TRBD2
CASSWTSGTVDEQYF
TGTGCCAGCAGCTGGACTAGCGGGACCGTCGACGAGCAGTACTTC
>TRBV12-3/TRBV12-4|TRBJ2-7|many|TRBD1
CASSPGTGTYEQYF
TGTGCCAGCAGCCCCGGGACAGGTACTTACGAGCAGTACTTC
>TRBV5-1|TRBJ2-1|many|TRBD1
CASSWTGGTNEQFF
TGCGCCAGCAGCTGGACAGGGGGCACGAATGAGCAGTTCTTC
>TRBV4-1|TRBJ1-5|.|.
CASSLLPFGQPQHF
TGCGCCAGCAGCCTACTCCCCTTCGGGCAGCCCCAGCATTTT
>TRBV28|TRBJ2-7|.|.
CASSITGTPGYEQYF
TGTGCCAGCAGTATTACCGGGACGCCTGGCTACGAGCAGTACTTC
>TRBV7-9|TRBJ2-5|.|.
CASSVSGTKETQYF
TGTGCCAGCAGCGTCTCCGGGACAAAAGAGACCCAGTACTTC
>TRBV20-1|TRBJ2-7|.|.
CSARDYGASYEQYF
TGCAGTGCTAGAGATTACGGCGCCTCCTACGAGCAGTACTTC
>TRBV9|TRBJ2-4|.|.
CASSVSGKMDIQYF
TGTGCCAGCAGCGTAAGTGGCAAGATGGACATTCAGTACTTC
>TRBV28|TRBJ2-7|few|TRBD1
CASSTLRDRTHYEQYF
TGTGCCAGCAGCACTCTTCGGGACAGGACTCACTACGAGCAGTACTTC
>TRBV4-3|TRBJ2-7|.|.
CASSQDTGLPSYEQYF
TGCGCCAGCAGCCAGGACACAGGGCTACCCTCCTACGAGCAGTACTTC
>TRBV7-8|TRBJ2-7|.|TRBD1
CASSLDRDNDEQYF
TGTGCCAGCAGCTTGGACAGGGATAACGACGAGCAGTACTTC
>TRBV3-1|TRBJ1-4|.|.
CASSPSPWGGEKLFF
TGTGCCAGCAGCCCGAGCCCGTGGGGGGGGGAAAAACTGTTTTTT
>TRBV20-1|TRBJ2-7|.|.
CSARDLVNYEQYF
TGCAGTGCTAGAGATCTAGTAAACTACGAGCAGTACTTC
>TRBV20-1|TRBJ2-7|.|.
CSARPSRGEAYEQYF
TGCAGTGCTAGGCCCTCCAGGGGGGAAGCCTACGAGCAGTACTTC
>TRBV2|TRBJ2-5|few|TRBD2
CASSETGGAPETQYF
TGTGCCAGCAGTGAAACGGGAGGAGCGCCGGAGACCCAGTACTTC
>TRBV10-3|TRBJ2-1|.|.
CAISESEQRRYNEQFF
TGTGCCATCAGTGAGTCGGAACAGCGGCGCTACAATGAGCAGTTCTTC
>TRBV7-9|TRBJ2-1|few|TRBD2
CASSLLGGEYFYNEQFF
TGTGCCAGCAGTTTGCTCGGGGGGGAATACTTCTACAATGAGCAGTTCTTC
>TRBV13|TRBJ2-2|.|.
CASSFLTQGMNTGELFF
TGTGCCAGCAGCTTTCTGACCCAGGGGATGAACACCGGGGAGCTGTTTTTT
>TRBV28|TRBJ2-7|few|TRBD2
CASSPTGTTENYEQYF
TGTGCCAGCAGTCCTACCGGGACTACAGAAAATTACGAGCAGTACTTC
>TRBV28|TRBJ2-2|many|.
CGVSAPNTGELFF
TGTGGGGTTAGCGCCCCGAACACCGGGGAGCTGTTTTTT
>TRBV7-9|TRBJ2-7|.|.
CASSLTLQPLLYF
TGTGCCAGCAGCTTAACTTTGCAACCCCTGCTGTACTTC
>TRBV7-5|TRBJ1-1|few|.
CISVSEADGDRGKEAFF
.
>TRBV28|TRBJ1-3|.|TRBD1
CASSPPQGMKNTIYF
TGTGCCAGCAGTCCCCCACAGGGGATGAAAAACACCATATATTTT
>TRBV7-2|TRBJ2-7|.|.
CASSLDGGSLSYEQYF
TGTGCCAGCAGCTTAGATGGGGGGAGCCTCTCCTACGAGCAGTACTTC
>TRBV27|TRBJ2-1|.|TRBD2
CASSFFPVNRLAYNEQFF
TGTGCCAGCAGTTTTTTTCCTGTAAATCGACTAGCTTACAATGAGCAGTTCTTC
>TRBV18|TRBJ2-7|.|TRBD1
CASSPPGQGIYEQYF
TGTGCCAGCTCACCCCCGGGACAGGGGATCTACGAGCAGTACTTC
>TRBV5-1|TRBJ2-1|.|.
CASSSYRVSYNEQFF
TGCGCCAGCAGCTCATACAGGGTTTCCTACAATGAGCAGTTCTTC
>TRBV4-2|TRBJ2-7|.|TRBD1
CASSQVRDRGLYEQYF
TGTGCCAGCAGCCAAGTCCGGGACAGGGGGCTTTACGAGCAGTACTTC
>TRBV10-3|TRBJ1-1|.|TRBD1
CAISSGTGRTTEAFF
TGTGCCATCAGCTCCGGGACAGGGAGGACCACTGAAGCTTTCTTT
>TRBV7-9|TRBJ2-5|.|.
CASSQASEGQETQYF
TGTGCCAGCAGCCAAGCTAGCGAGGGCCAAGAGACCCAGTACTTC
>TRBV4-1|TRBJ2-6|.|.
CASSQVFGANVLTF
TGCGCCAGCAGCCAAGTGTTCGGGGCCAACGTCCTGACTTTC
>TRBV29-1|TRBJ2-7|.|TRBD2
CSVEDGSELAGGYEQYF
TGCAGCGTTGAAGATGGGTCCGAACTAGCGGGAGGGTACGAGCAGTACTTC
>TRBV27|TRBJ2-7|.|.
CASSLSRLVGSLAYEQYF
TGTGCCAGCAGTTTATCGAGACTAGTTGGAAGCCTGGCCTACGAGCAGTACTTC
>TRBV20-1|TRBJ2-7|.|TRBD2
CSARGLADHEQYF
TGCAGTGCTAGGGGACTAGCGGACCACGAGCAGTACTTC
>TRBV28|TRBJ2-1|medium-sized|TRBD2
CASSLSGLAGGHNEQFF
TGTGCCAGCAGTTTATCTGGTCTAGCGGGAGGACACAATGAGCAGTTCTTC
>TRBV6-1|TRBJ2-1|.|.
CASSGGQYNEQFF
TGTGCCAGCAGTGGCGGACAGTACAATGAGCAGTTCTTC
>TRBV5-6|TRBJ1-6|.|.
CASSLADTPDPYNSPLHF
TGTGCCAGCAGCTTGGCCGACACCCCGGACCCCTATAATTCACCCCTCCACTTT
>TRBV28|TRBJ2-3|.|.
CASLDSTSSTDTQYF
TGTGCCAGCCTGGACTCTACCTCTAGCACAGATACGCAGTATTTT
>TRBV10-3|TRBJ2-1|once|TRBD2
CAISESAGGSYNEQFF
TGTGCCATCAGTGAGTCGGCGGGAGGCTCCTACAATGAGCAGTTCTTC
>TRBV6-2/TRBV6-3|TRBJ2-7|.|TRBD2
CASTLFMTSHGEQYF
TGTGCCAGCACCTTATTCATGACTAGCCACGGCGAGCAGTACTTC
>TRBV3-1|TRBJ1-1|.|TRBD1
CASSKQTGGRGTEAFF
TGTGCCAGCAGCAAGCAAACAGGGGGCAGAGGCACTGAAGCTTTCTTT
>TRBV4-3|TRBJ2-1|many|.
CASSQDRIDLGYNEQFF
TGCGCCAGCAGCCAAGATCGTATCGACCTAGGGTACAATGAGCAGTTCTTC
>TRBV6-4|TRBJ2-3|.|.
CASSDSADPDTQYF
TGTGCCAGCAGTGACTCGGCGGATCCAGATACGCAGTATTTT
>TRBV20-1|TRBJ2-5|few|TRBD2
CSAPGWLAGATTSGTQYF
TGCAGTGCTCCGGGGTGGCTAGCGGGGGCGACCACAAGTGGGACCCAGTACTTC
>TRBV7-8|TRBJ2-3|.|TRBD1
CASSTIPQGTSTDTQYF
TGTGCCAGCAGCACGATCCCACAGGGGACGAGCACAGATACGCAGTATTTT
>TRBV28|TRBJ2-1|.|TRBD2
CASSKSLAEGYNEQFF
TGTGCCAGCAGTAAGTCGCTAGCGGAAGGCTACAATGAGCAGTTCTTC
>TRBV5-5|TRBJ2-7|.|.
CASSPTWGAYEQYF
TGTGCCAGCAGCCCAACATGGGGGGCCTACGAGCAGTACTTC
>TRBV7-6|TRBJ2-2|once|.
CASSASPEPGELFF
TGTGCCAGCAGCGCATCCCCGGAGCCCGGGGAGCTGTTTTTT
>TRBV6-5|TRBJ2-1|.|.
CASSYSNQNEQFF
TGTGCCAGCAGTTACTCGAACCAGAATGAGCAGTTCTTC